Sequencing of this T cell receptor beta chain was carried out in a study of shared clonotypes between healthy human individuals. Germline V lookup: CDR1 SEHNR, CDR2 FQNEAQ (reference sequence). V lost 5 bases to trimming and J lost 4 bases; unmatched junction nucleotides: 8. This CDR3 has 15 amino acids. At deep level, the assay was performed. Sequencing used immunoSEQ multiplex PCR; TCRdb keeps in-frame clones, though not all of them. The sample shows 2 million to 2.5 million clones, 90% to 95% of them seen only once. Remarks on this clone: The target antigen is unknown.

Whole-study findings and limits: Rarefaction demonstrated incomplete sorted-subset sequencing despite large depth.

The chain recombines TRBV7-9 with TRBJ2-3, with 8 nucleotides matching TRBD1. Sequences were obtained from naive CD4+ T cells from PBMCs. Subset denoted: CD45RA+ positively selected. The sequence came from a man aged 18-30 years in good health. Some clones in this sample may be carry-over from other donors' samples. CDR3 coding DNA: TGTGCCAGCAGCGAGAAACAGGGGGGCCCAGATACGCAGTATTTT. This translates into CASSEKQGGPDTQYF.